The 24 T cell receptor beta chains reported below all come from one sample, sequenced in a study of control samples from healthy donors and cancer patients. Sequenced by immunoSEQ multiplex PCR; TCRdb stores in-frame clones only, minus some. This sample has about 90,000 clones, with more than 80% found just once. Sequences were obtained from blood. The receptors were gathered from a woman in her 30s in good health.

V is TRBV7-3 and J is TRBJ2-2; 7 bases line up with TRBD1. CDR1 is SGHTA and CDR2 is FQGTGA in the germline V gene. Trimming took 4 bases from V and 4 from J; bases not matched to a gene: 3. CDR3 size: 14 residues. The DNA of the CDR3 is TGTGCCAGCAGCTGGACAGGAGGCACCGGGGAGCTGTTTTTT. Protein: CASSWTGGTGELFF.

The chain links TRBV24-1 to TRBJ2-5, with D possibly matching TRBD2 (5 bases). The CDR3 covers 14 residues. Germline V gives CDR1 KGHDR, CDR2 SFDVKD. Between the trimmed V and J ends, which lost 4 bases and 5 bases, there was a span of 13 bases. The CDR3 DNA sequence: TGTGCCACCAGTGACTCTGGATGGGAGGAGACCCAGTACTTC. Amino acids: CATSDSGWEETQYF.

V and J are TRBV6-2 or TRBV6-3 and TRBJ1-1; D not resolved. Germline V CDR1 and CDR2: MNHEY, SVGEGT. V lost 2 bases, J lost 1 base, and 14 bases lay in between. The CDR3 has 16 amino acids. DNA for the CDR3: TGTGCCAGCAGTTACCTATTCGGACCGAAGAACACTGAAGCTTTCTTT. Residues: CASSYLFGPKNTEAFF.

This clone was detected a few times. The chain couples TRBV2 to TRBJ1-5, with 11 bases identical to TRBD1. CDR3 length: 16 residues. Germline CDR1 reads SNHLY; CDR2 reads FYNNEI. The V gene end was trimmed by 2 bases and the J gene end by 6 bases; junction bases not matched to a gene: 6. CDR3 sequence (DNA): TGTGCCAGCAGTGAAAGTGGGACAGGGGGGTTTCAGCCCCAGCATTTT. Translating gives CASSESGTGGFQPQHF.

V gene TRBV9 combines with J gene TRBJ1-5; D remains unclear. Trimming left V 5 bases short and J 0 bases short, with 12 bases between. This CDR3 is 15 amino acids long. Germline-derived CDR1 and CDR2 are SGDLS and YYNGEE. The CDR3 sequence is CASRLREFSNQPQHF. The CDR3 nucleotides are TGTGCCAGCAGACTAAGGGAATTTAGCAATCAGCCCCAGCATTTT.

The rearrangement uses TRBV28 and TRBJ2-2; D unclear. This CDR3 comprises 12 residues. The germline gives CDR1 MDHEN, CDR2 SYDVKM. Trimming pared 4 bases from V and 6 bases from J, leaving 6 bases between. In DNA form, the CDR3 reads TGTGCCAGCAGTTCCATTCCCGGGGAGCTGTTTTTT. Its protein product is CASSSIPGELFF.

This clone showed up just once. The rearrangement joins TRBV3-1 (or the pseudogene TRBV3-2) to TRBJ2-5; 8 bases line up with TRBD2. Germline V gene sequence: CDR1 LGHDT, CDR2 YNNKEL (reference sequence). This CDR3 contains 17 residues. The J segment lost 2 bases and the V segment lost 2 bases, leaving 10 bases of the junction unmatched. DNA of the CDR3: TGTGCCAGCAGCCAACACCCGGGACTAGGGAATCAAGAGACCCAGTACTTC. Its protein product is CASSQHPGLGNQETQYF.

This chain links TRBV15 with TRBJ1-4, with 8 bases matching TRBD1. From germline, CDR1 is LNHNV and CDR2 YYDKDF (reference sequence). The length of the CDR3 is 14 residues. Germline trimming cut 5 bases from V and 8 bases from J; bases unmatched to any gene: 7. Here the CDR3 reads CATSFDRGREKLFF. In DNA form, the CDR3 reads TGTGCCACCAGCTTTGACAGGGGAAGGGAAAAACTGTTTTTT.

This clone was observed a single time. The V and J genes are TRBV9 and TRBJ1-2; no reliable D call. Germline loops: CDR1 SGDLS, CDR2 YYNGEE. The CDR3 runs to 15 residues. Trimming took off 0 bases at V and 0 bases at J, with 9 bases between the two ends. The CDR3 sequence is CASSVGGAANYGYTF. The CDR3 DNA sequence: TGTGCCAGCAGCGTAGGCGGTGCAGCTAACTATGGCTACACCTTC.

The V call is TRBV27, the J call TRBJ2-2; no reliable D call. The length of the CDR3 is 12 residues. Trimming removed 2 bases at V and 5 bases at J, with 3 bases between. CDR1 is MNHEY and CDR2 is SMNVEV in the germline V gene (reference sequence). This CDR3 is CASSLQTGELFF. In nucleotides, the CDR3 is TGTGCCAGCAGTTTACAGACCGGGGAGCTGTTTTTT.

This clone appeared once. This chain joins TRBV5-1 and TRBJ1-4; the match to TRBD1 covers 8 bases. The CDR3 contains 15 residues. Germline loops: CDR1 SGHRS, CDR2 YFSETQ. J gave up 8 bases and V 5 bases, and 11 bases lay outside the gene matches. The CDR3 loop reads CASSLQGAAGEKLFF. The CDR3 coding sequence is TGCGCCAGCAGTCTTCAGGGGGCCGCGGGGGAAAAACTGTTTTTT.

The rearrangement uses TRBV7-9 and TRBJ1-3, with D uncertain. Germline loops: CDR1 SEHNR, CDR2 FQNEAQ (reference sequence). The CDR3 totals 13 residues. Deletions cut 2 bases from V and 0 bases from J, with 2 bases between. The CDR3 is CASSLTSGNTIYF. In DNA, the CDR3 is TGTGCCAGCAGCTTAACCTCTGGAAACACCATATATTTT.

V is TRBV10-3 and J is TRBJ2-3; TRBD2 matches at 11 bases. The CDR3 consists of 18 residues. The V gene end was trimmed by 0 bases and the J gene end by 1 base; junction bases not matched to a gene: 6. Germline loops: CDR1 ENHRY, CDR2 SYGVKD. CDR3 region: CAISESWLAGGGTDTQYF. CDR3 sequence (DNA): TGTGCCATCAGTGAGTCGTGGCTAGCGGGGGGTGGCACAGATACGCAGTATTTT.

V gene TRBV11-2 combines with J gene TRBJ2-7; TRBD1 aligns across 9 bases. Germline CDR1 is SGHAT and CDR2 is FQNNGV. V lost 3 bases to trimming and J lost 5 bases; unmatched junction nucleotides: 8. The CDR3 loop spans 15 amino acids. The CDR3 nucleotides read TGTGCCAGCAGCTTTCCGAGGACAGGGGAACACGAGCAGTACTTC. As protein: CASSFPRTGEHEQYF. Full variable domain (outside the CDR3, taken from reference TRBV11-2 and TRBJ2-7): EAGVAQSPRYKIIEKRQSVAFWCNPISGHATLYWYQQILGQGPKLLIQFQNNGVVDDSQLPKDRFSAERLKGVDSTLKIQPAKLEDSAVYLCASSFPRTGEHEQYFGPGTRLTVT.

The chain recombines TRBV27 with TRBJ1-6; a weak D match, TRBD1 (6 bases). The ends were cut back, 6 bases at V and 0 bases at J, with 15 bases in the middle. The CDR3 extends over 17 amino acids. CDR1 and CDR2 from the germline V gene are MNHEY and SMNVEV (reference sequence). In DNA, the CDR3 is TGTGCCAGCAGGCGGTACAGGGCCAGCTCCTATAATTCACCCCTCCACTTT. It specifies CASRRYRASSYNSPLHF.

The CDR3 here is CASNKAPNTEAFF. CDR3 bases: TGTGCCAGCAACAAGGCACCGAACACTGAAGCTTTCTTT. This rearrangement joins TRBV2 to TRBJ1-1; D ambiguous. CDR1 SNHLY and CDR2 FYNNEI come from the germline V gene. The V and J ends lost 7 bases and 1 base respectively, with 10 bases between them. The CDR3 runs 13 residues.

This clone was observed a single time. V usage is TRBV4-1 and J usage is TRBJ1-2; the D gene is possibly TRBD1 (6 bases). CDR3 length: 19 residues. Germline V lookup: CDR1 MGHRA, CDR2 YSYEKL. V shed 0 bases and J shed 2 bases, with 22 bases lying between them. The CDR3 here is CASSQEKGVPYPLNYGYTF. In DNA form, the CDR3 reads TGCGCCAGCAGCCAAGAAAAGGGGGTCCCCTATCCCTTAAACTATGGCTACACCTTC.

This rearrangement joins TRBV28 to TRBJ2-2; 7 positions match TRBD2. The V gene's germline CDR1 is MDHEN and CDR2 SYDVKM. This CDR3 spans 16 amino acids. V lost 2 bases to trimming and J lost 1 base; unmatched junction nucleotides: 4. Here the CDR3 DNA reads TGTGCCAGCAGTTTACGGCGGGGGTGGAACACCGGGGAGCTGTTTTTT. It is translated as CASSLRRGWNTGELFF.

This sequence joins TRBV6-5 and TRBJ2-3, with TRBD2 as a possible D gene (5 bases). Trimming took 6 bases from V and 1 from J, leaving 11 bases between them. The germline V gene encodes CDR1 MNHEY and CDR2 SVGAGI. This CDR3 has 14 amino acids. The CDR3 sequence: CASRGADGTDTQYF. DNA for the CDR3: TGTGCCAGCAGGGGAGCGGACGGCACAGATACGCAGTATTTT.

The chain recombines TRBV29-1 with TRBJ2-7; D may be TRBD1 (5 bases). Per germline, CDR1 SQVTM and CDR2 ANQGSEA. The V end lost 6 bases, the J end lost 3 bases, and 9 bases lay between the germline ends. The CDR3 covers 11 residues. The CDR3 sequence: CSVDTGYEQYF. The CDR3, as DNA: TGCAGCGTGGATACAGGCTACGAGCAGTACTTC.

The V gene is TRBV7-6, the J gene TRBJ2-1; 10 bases match TRBD2. This CDR3 has 18 amino acids. CDR1 is SGHVS and CDR2 is FNYEAQ in the germline V gene. The V and J ends lost 1 base and 7 bases, in that order; junction bases with no gene match: 13. CDR3 in DNA: TGTGCCAGCAGCTTAGGGTCTGATGGGCTAGCGGGAGCAAATGAGCAGTTCTTC. This translates into CASSLGSDGLAGANEQFF.

The chain employs TRBV9 and TRBJ2-6; weak D call: TRBD1 (5 bases). This CDR3 has 14 amino acids. Trimming stripped 7 bases from V and 0 bases from J, with 8 bases between. In germline, CDR1 is SGDLS, CDR2 YYNGEE. In DNA, the CDR3 is TGTGCCAGCGAGGACACCTCTGGGGCCAACGTCCTGACTTTC. Residues: CASEDTSGANVLTF.

The rearrangement links TRBV10-2 to TRBJ2-2; 9 bases line up with TRBD2. The CDR3 runs 15 residues. Per germline, CDR1 WSHSY and CDR2 SAAADI. Trimming removed 6 bases from V and 5 bases from J; junction bases left unmatched: 7. CDR3 coding DNA: TGCGCCAGCAGACTAGCGGGCGGTTCAACCGGGGAGCTGTTTTTT. Translating gives CASRLAGGSTGELFF.

This clone was seen a single time. The genes are TRBV24-1 and TRBJ1-3; the D is unclear. The V gene lost 3 bases and the J gene lost 0 bases, with 8 bases spanning the gap. The germline V gene has CDR1 KGHDR and CDR2 SFDVKD. The CDR3 loop spans 15 amino acids. This chain's CDR3 is CATSDPFASGNTIYF. CDR3 sequence (DNA): TGTGCCACCAGTGATCCCTTTGCCTCTGGAAACACCATATATTTT.